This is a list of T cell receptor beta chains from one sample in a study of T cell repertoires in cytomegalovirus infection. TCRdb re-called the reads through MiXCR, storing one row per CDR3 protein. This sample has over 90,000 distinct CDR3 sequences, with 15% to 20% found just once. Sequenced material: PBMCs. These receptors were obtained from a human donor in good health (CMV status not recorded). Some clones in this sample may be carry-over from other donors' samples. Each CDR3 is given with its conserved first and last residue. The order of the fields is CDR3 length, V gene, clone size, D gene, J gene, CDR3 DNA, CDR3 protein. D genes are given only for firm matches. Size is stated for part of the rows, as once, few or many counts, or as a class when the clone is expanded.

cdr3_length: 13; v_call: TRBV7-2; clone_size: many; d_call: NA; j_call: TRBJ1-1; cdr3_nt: TGTGCCAGCAGCTTACGTCAGAACACTGAAGCTTTCTTT; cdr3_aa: CASSLRQNTEAFF
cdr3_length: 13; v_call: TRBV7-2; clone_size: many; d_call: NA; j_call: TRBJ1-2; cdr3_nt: TGTGCCAGCAGCCTCAGGGAGGAATATGGCTACACCTTC; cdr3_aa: CASSLREEYGYTF
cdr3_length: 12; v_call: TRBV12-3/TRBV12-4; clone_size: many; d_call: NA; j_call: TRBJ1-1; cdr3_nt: TGTGCCAGCAAGGTGAAGGGGTCTGAAGCTTTCTTT; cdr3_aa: CASKVKGSEAFF
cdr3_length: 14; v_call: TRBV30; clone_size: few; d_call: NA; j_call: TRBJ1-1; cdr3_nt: TGTGCCTGGAGGTTACAGGGTCCGGGCACTGAAGCTTTCTTT; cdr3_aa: CAWRLQGPGTEAFF
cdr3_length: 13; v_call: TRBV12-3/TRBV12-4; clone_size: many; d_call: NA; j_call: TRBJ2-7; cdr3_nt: TGTGCCAGCAGTTTAAAGCAGGGCTACGAGCAGTACTTC; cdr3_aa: CASSLKQGYEQYF
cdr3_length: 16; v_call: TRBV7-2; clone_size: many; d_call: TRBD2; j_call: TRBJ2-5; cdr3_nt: TGTGCCAGCAGCCCCAACGCCGGGACTAACCAAGAGACCCAGTACTTC; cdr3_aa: CASSPNAGTNQETQYF
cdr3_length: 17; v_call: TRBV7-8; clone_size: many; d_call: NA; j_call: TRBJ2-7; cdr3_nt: TGTGCCAGCAGCTTATATGTAGGGCGACCGACCCTCTACGAGCAGTACTTC; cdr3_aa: CASSLYVGRPTLYEQYF
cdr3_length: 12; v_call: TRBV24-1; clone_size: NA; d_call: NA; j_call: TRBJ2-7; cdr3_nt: TGTGCCACCAGTGATGAGGGGAATCAGCAGTACTTC; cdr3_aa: CATSDEGNQQYF
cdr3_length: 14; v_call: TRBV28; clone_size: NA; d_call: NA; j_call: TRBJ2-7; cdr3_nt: TGTGCCAGCACGGACCGTTCTAGCTCCTACGAGCAGTACTTC; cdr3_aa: CASTDRSSSYEQYF
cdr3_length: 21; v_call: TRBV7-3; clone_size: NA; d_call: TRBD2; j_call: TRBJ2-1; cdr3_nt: TGTGCCAGCAGCAAGAGGGGCGGGACTAGCGGGCACTCGAGCTCCTACAATGAGCAGTTCTTC; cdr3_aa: CASSKRGGTSGHSSSYNEQFF
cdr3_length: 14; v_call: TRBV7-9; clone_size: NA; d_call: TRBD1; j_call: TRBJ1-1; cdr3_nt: TGTGCCAGCAGCCCGGGACAGGGGATCCCTGAAGCTTTCTTT; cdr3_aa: CASSPGQGIPEAFF
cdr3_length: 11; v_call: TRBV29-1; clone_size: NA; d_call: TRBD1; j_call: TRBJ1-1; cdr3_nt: TGCAGCGTGTCAGGGGGCACTGAAGCTTTCTTT; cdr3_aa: CSVSGGTEAFF
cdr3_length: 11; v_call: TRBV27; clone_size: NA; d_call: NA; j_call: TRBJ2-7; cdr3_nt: TGTGCCAGCAGTTTTTACGGCGAGCAGTACTTC; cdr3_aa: CASSFYGEQYF
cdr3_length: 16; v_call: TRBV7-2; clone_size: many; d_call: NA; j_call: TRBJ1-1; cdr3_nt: TGTGCCAGCAGCTCGGGACGAGACAGGCCACTCGGCGAAGCTTTCTTT; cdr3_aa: CASSSGRDRPLGEAFF
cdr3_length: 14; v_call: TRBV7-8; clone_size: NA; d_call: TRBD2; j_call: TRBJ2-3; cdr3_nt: TGTGCCAGCGCGCTAGCGGAATACACAGATACGCAGTATTTT; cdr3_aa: CASALAEYTDTQYF
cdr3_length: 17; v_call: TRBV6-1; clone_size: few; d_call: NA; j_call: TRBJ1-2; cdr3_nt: TGTGCCAGCAGTTCAAGGTGGGGACCCGGACAGCAATATGGCTACACCTTC; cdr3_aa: CASSSRWGPGQQYGYTF
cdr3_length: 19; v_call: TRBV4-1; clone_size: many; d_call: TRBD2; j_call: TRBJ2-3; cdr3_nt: TGCGCCAGCAGCCAAGATATTACCGAGCGGGGGACTAGCACAGATACGCAGTATTTT; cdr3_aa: CASSQDITERGTSTDTQYF
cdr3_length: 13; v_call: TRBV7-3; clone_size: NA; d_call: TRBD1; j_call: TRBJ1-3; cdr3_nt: TGTGCCAGCAGTTTCGGACAGGGTGACACCATATATTTT; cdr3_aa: CASSFGQGDTIYF
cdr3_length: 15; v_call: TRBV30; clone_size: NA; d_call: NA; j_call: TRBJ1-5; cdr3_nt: TGTGCCTGGAGCCCCCTTGGGGGGGGGAATCAGCCCCAGCATTTT; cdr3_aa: CAWSPLGGGNQPQHF
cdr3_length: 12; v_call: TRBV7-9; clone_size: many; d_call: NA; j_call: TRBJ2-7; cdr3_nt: TGTGCCAGCAGCATACAGGGTGGCGAGCAGTACTTC; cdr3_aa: CASSIQGGEQYF
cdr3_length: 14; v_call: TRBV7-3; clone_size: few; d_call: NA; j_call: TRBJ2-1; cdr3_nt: TGTGCCAGCAGCCGCGAAGGGGCCTACAATGAGCAGTTCTTC; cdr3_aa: CASSREGAYNEQFF
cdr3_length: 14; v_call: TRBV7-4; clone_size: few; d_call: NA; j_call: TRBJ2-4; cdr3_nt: TGTGCCAGCAGCTTAGGAGGAGGCAAAAACATTCAGTACTTC; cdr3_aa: CASSLGGGKNIQYF
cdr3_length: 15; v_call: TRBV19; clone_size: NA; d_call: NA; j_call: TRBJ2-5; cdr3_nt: TGTGCCAGTAGTATAGATCACGACAGCCAAGAGACCCAGTACTTC; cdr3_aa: CASSIDHDSQETQYF
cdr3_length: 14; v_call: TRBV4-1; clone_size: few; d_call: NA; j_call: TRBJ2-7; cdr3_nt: TGCGCCAGCAGCCAAGCGGGACTTCTTGGCGAGCAGTACTTC; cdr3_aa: CASSQAGLLGEQYF
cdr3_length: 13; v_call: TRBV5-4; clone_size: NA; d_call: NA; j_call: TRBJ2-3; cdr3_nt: TGTGCCAGCAGCAGAAGGAGCACAGATACGCAGTATTTT; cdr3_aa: CASSRRSTDTQYF
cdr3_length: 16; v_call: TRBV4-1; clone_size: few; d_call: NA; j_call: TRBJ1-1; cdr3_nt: TGCGCCAGCAGCCCAGCGGGCAGGAGAATCAACACTGAAGCTTTCTTT; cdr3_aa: CASSPAGRRINTEAFF
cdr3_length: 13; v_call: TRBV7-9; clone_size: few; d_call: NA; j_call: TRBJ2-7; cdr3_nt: TGTGCCAGCAGCCCCGATGGTGCCTACGAGCAGTACTTC; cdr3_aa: CASSPDGAYEQYF
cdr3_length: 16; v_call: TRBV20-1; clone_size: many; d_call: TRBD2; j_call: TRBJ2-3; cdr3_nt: TGCAGTGCTAGAGATTCGATGGCTAGCGGGGGGGCAACGCAGTATTTT; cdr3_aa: CSARDSMASGGATQYF
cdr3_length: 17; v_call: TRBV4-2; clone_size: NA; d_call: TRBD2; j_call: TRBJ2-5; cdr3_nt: TGTGCCAGCAGCCAAGGACTAGCGGGGGGGCCGGCAGAGACCCAGTACTTC; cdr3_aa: CASSQGLAGGPAETQYF
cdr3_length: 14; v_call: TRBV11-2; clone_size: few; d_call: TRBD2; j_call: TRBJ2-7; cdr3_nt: TGTGCCAGCAGCAAGCGGGGGGATTCCTACGAGCAGTACTTC; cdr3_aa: CASSKRGDSYEQYF
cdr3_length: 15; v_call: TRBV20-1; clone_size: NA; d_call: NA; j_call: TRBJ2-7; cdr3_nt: TGCAGTGCTAGAGGAGAAATGAGGGGCTCCTACGAGCAGTACTTC; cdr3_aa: CSARGEMRGSYEQYF
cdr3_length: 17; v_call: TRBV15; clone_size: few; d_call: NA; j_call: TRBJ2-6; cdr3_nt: TGTGCCACCAGCAGGGGGGGCCGAAGCTCTGGGGCCAACGTCCTGACTTTC; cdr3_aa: CATSRGGRSSGANVLTF
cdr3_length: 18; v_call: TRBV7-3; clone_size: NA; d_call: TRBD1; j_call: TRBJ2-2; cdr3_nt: TGTGCCAGCAGCTCCGTCTCCCGGGACAGCGCGAACACCGGGGAGCTGTTTTTT; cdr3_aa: CASSSVSRDSANTGELFF
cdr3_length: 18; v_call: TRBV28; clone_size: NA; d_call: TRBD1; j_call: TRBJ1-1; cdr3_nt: TGTGCCAGCAGTTTACGGAGACCGCGGTTAACAGGGGGGACTGAAGCTTTCTTT; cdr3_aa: CASSLRRPRLTGGTEAFF
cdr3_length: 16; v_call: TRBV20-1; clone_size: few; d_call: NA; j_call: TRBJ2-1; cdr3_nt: TGCAGTGCTAGAGATATTTCGCGGGTCAGGGCATTTGAGCAGTTCTTC; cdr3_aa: CSARDISRVRAFEQFF
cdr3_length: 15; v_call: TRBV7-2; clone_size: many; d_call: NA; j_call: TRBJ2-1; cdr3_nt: TGTGCCAGCGCCCTCTCGCGGAGCTCCTACAATGAGCAGTTCTTC; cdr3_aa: CASALSRSSYNEQFF
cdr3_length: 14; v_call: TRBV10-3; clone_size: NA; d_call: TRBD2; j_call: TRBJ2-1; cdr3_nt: TGTGCCATCAGGAGCGGGGGGGGGAACAATGAGCAGTTCTTC; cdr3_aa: CAIRSGGGNNEQFF
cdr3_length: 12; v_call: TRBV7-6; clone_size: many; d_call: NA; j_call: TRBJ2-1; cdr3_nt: TGTGCCAGCAGCTGGTCTGGTAGTGAGCAGTTCTTC; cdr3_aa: CASSWSGSEQFF
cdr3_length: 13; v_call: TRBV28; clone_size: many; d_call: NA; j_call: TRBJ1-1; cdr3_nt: TGTGCCAGCAGTGGGGTTGGCGGCCCGTACGCTTTCTTT; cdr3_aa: CASSGVGGPYAFF
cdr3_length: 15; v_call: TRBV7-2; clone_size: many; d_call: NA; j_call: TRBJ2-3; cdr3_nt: TGTGCCAGCAGCCGCACTAGGGGGATTGGGTATACGCAGTATTTT; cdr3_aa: CASSRTRGIGYTQYF
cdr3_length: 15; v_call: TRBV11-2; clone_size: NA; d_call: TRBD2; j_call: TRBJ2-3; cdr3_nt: TGTGCCAGCAGACCTAAGCGGGGGGGCCTGGATACGCAGTATTTT; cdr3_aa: CASRPKRGGLDTQYF
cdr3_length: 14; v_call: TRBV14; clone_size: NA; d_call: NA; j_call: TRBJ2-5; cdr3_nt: TGTGCCAGCAGCCAAGATCATATTGTGAGGACCCAGTACTTC; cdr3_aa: CASSQDHIVRTQYF
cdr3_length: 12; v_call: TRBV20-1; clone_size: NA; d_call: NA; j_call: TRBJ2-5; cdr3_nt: TGCAGTGCCCCGGGGCCCGATCTATCCCAGTACTTC; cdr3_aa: CSAPGPDLSQYF
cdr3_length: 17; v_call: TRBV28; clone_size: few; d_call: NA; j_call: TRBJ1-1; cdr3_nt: TGTGCCAGCAGTTCGGGCATCGGAGTTGGGGGTAGCACTGAAGCTTTCTTT; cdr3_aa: CASSSGIGVGGSTEAFF
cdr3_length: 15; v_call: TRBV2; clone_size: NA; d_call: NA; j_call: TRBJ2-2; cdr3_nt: TGTGCCAGCAGTGGGCGGCACCCGAACACCGGGGAGCTGTTTTTT; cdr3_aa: CASSGRHPNTGELFF
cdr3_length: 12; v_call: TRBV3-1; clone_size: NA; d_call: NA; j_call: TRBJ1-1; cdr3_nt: TGTGCCAGCAGCCAAGAAGCCACTGAAGCTTTCTTT; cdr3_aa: CASSQEATEAFF
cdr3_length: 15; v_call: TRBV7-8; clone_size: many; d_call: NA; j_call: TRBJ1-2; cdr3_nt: TGTGCCAGCAGCCCTAGACTGACGGGCTCGGGGGGCTACACCTTC; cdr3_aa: CASSPRLTGSGGYTF
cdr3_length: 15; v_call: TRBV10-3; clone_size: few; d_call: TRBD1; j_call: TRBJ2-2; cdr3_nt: TGTGCCATCGGACCATACAGGGGGTCCACCGGGGAGCTGTTTTTT; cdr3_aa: CAIGPYRGSTGELFF
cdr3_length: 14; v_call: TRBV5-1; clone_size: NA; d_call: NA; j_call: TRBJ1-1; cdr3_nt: TGCGCCAGCGGGACTGGGGGCCGCGGGACTGAAGCTCTCTTT; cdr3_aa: CASGTGGRGTEALF
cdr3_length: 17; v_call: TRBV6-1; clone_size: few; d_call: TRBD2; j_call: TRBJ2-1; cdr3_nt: TGTGCCAGCAGTGGGGGGTTAGGACTAGCTTACCAGGGTCAGCAGTTCTTC; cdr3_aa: CASSGGLGLAYQGQQFF
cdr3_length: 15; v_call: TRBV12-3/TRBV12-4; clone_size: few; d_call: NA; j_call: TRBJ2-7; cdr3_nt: TGTGCCAGCAGTTTCACGTCTTGGAGCTCCTACGAGCAGTACTTC; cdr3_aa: CASSFTSWSSYEQYF